The clone carrying this TCR beta chain was seen ten or more times. No antigen is known for it. The CDR3 sequence is 13 residues long. V shed 3 bases and J shed 6 bases, with 11 bases lying between them. Germline CDR1 reads MNHEY; CDR2 reads SMNVEV (reference sequence). This record belongs to a study of neurological immune-mediated disorders. Findings and limits, study-wide: Multiple sclerosis was found to have the least TCR clonal expansion, below healthy controls, and HTLV-1-associated myelopathy the most.

TCRdb re-derived calls from the 5' RACE reads in MiXCR, one entry per CDR3 protein. The sample gives 40,000 or so distinct CDR3 sequences, about 4.8% of which show up once; roughly 9% is in the top ten. The sample consisted of CD4+ T cells from blood. The chain couples TRBV27 to TRBJ1-2, with D possibly TRBD1 on 5 matching bases. The receptor was derived from a man between 18 and 29 years old in good health. The CDR3 loop reads CASSFGQGHGYTF. CDR3 nucleotides: TGTGCCAGCAGTTTTGGGCAGGGCCATGGCTACACCTTC.